This is a list of T cell receptor beta chains from one sample in a study of cytomegalovirus exposure and HLA in healthy donors. Data came from immunoSEQ multiplex PCR; TCRdb stores just in-frame clones and leaves some out. Here the sample spans approximately 170,000 clones, approximately 80% being singletons. The sequenced sample consisted of PBMCs. These receptors came from a woman aged 18-29 years in good health and CMV-seronegative. CDR3s leave out the opening cysteine and the closing phenylalanine or tryptophan.

J gene: TRBJ2-4; V gene: TRBV6-5; CDR3 protein: ASSFTELAKNIQY
J gene: TRBJ1-1; V gene: TRBV5-1; CDR3 protein: ASSPEGQGNTEAF
J gene: TRBJ2-7; V gene: TRBV28; CDR3 protein: ASSLPGAYEQY
J gene: TRBJ2-7; V gene: TRBV28; CDR3 protein: ASSRSREGSYEQY
J gene: TRBJ2-1; V gene: TRBV11-2; CDR3 protein: ASSRDSRRNEQF
J gene: TRBJ2-3; V gene: TRBV13; CDR3 protein: ASSHLGEGDTDTQY
J gene: TRBJ2-3; V gene: TRBV7-3; CDR3 protein: ASSLVSGGTDTQY
J gene: TRBJ2-7; V gene: TRBV11-2; CDR3 protein: ASSFTGTSGFYEQY
J gene: TRBJ1-5; V gene: TRBV19; CDR3 protein: ASSMIGRGSNQPQH
J gene: TRBJ2-7; V gene: TRBV28; CDR3 protein: ASRVTSGYEQY
J gene: TRBJ2-7; V gene: TRBV7-2; CDR3 protein: ASSSAGGLAYEQY
J gene: TRBJ2-1; V gene: TRBV4-2; CDR3 protein: ASGPGQASDEQF
J gene: TRBJ2-2; V gene: TRBV5-8; CDR3 protein: ASSLVRTEIFNTGELF
J gene: TRBJ1-3; V gene: TRBV6-5; CDR3 protein: ASSGGQGSGNTIY
J gene: TRBJ2-5; V gene: TRBV28; CDR3 protein: ASSFPPGRAGTVIFQETQY
J gene: TRBJ2-2; V gene: TRBV10-2; CDR3 protein: ASSEDIAGEGPAGELF
J gene: TRBJ2-5; V gene: TRBV15; CDR3 protein: ATSTGKEETQY
J gene: TRBJ2-7; V gene: TRBV2; CDR3 protein: ASSEATRGFYEQY
J gene: TRBJ2-7; V gene: TRBV6-5; CDR3 protein: ASSASSGVPYEQY
J gene: -; V gene: TRBV5-1; CDR3 protein: ASSQQGEVGYEQY
J gene: TRBJ2-3; V gene: TRBV4-3; CDR3 protein: ASSQELSRGPDTQY
J gene: TRBJ2-2; V gene: TRBV30; CDR3 protein: AWRLTNTGELF
J gene: TRBJ2-5; V gene: TRBV6-5; CDR3 protein: ASSYSELETQY
J gene: TRBJ2-2; V gene: TRBV7-8; CDR3 protein: ASRSGTGSTGELF
J gene: TRBJ2-5; V gene: TRBV27; CDR3 protein: ASSPRTSGKKETQY
J gene: TRBJ2-5; V gene: TRBV5-4; CDR3 protein: ASSPTQLQETQY
J gene: TRBJ1-2; V gene: TRBV30; CDR3 protein: AWSPGANYGYT
J gene: TRBJ1-1; V gene: TRBV5-8; CDR3 protein: ASSLRETEAF
J gene: TRBJ2-7; V gene: TRBV11-2; CDR3 protein: ASSPIRTSSYEQY
J gene: TRBJ2-5; V gene: TRBV5-1; CDR3 protein: ASSLDRLVSVQY
J gene: TRBJ1-4; V gene: TRBV5-4; CDR3 protein: ASSSWDRGSEKLF
J gene: TRBJ1-1; V gene: TRBV19; CDR3 protein: ASNLRGGEAF
J gene: TRBJ2-7; V gene: TRBV19; CDR3 protein: ASSRPGTSGSRWGEQY
J gene: TRBJ1-2; V gene: TRBV6-5; CDR3 protein: ASSYTDGFNGYT
J gene: TRBJ2-1; V gene: TRBV28; CDR3 protein: ASSLTGNEQF
J gene: TRBJ2-1; V gene: TRBV7-9; CDR3 protein: ASSLDRSSASSYNEQF
J gene: TRBJ2-1; V gene: TRBV5-4; CDR3 protein: ASSSPQAGGPPAKF
J gene: TRBJ1-1; V gene: TRBV27; CDR3 protein: ASSLYPGGRNTEAF
J gene: TRBJ1-2; V gene: TRBV6-5; CDR3 protein: ASSTGKGNGYT
J gene: TRBJ1-3; V gene: TRBV29-1; CDR3 protein: SARIHRGAAGNTIY
J gene: TRBJ2-1; V gene: TRBV9; CDR3 protein: ASSFLAGEGNEQF
J gene: TRBJ2-5; V gene: TRBV6-1; CDR3 protein: ASSDGLAGGETQY
J gene: TRBJ2-3; V gene: TRBV10-3; CDR3 protein: AISGDSQDTQY
J gene: TRBJ1-2; V gene: TRBV4-2; CDR3 protein: ASSPSGTGNYGYT
J gene: TRBJ2-7; V gene: TRBV28; CDR3 protein: ASSTSGITYEQY
J gene: TRBJ1-2; V gene: TRBV12-5; CDR3 protein: ASGSRRTGNEVGYT
J gene: TRBJ2-3; V gene: TRBV7-2; CDR3 protein: ASSLGGSDTDTQY
J gene: TRBJ1-2; V gene: TRBV19; CDR3 protein: ASSIPGTANYGYT
J gene: TRBJ2-3; V gene: TRBV4-1; CDR3 protein: ASKQPGRQQWY
J gene: TRBJ2-5; V gene: TRBV30; CDR3 protein: AWSFPGRETQY
J gene: TRBJ1-5; V gene: TRBV28; CDR3 protein: ASSFLNQPQH
J gene: TRBJ2-5; V gene: TRBV5-1; CDR3 protein: ASSFGQPQETQY
J gene: TRBJ1-5; V gene: TRBV13; CDR3 protein: ASSRDRDQPQH
J gene: TRBJ2-5; V gene: TRBV5-1; CDR3 protein: ASSRTLETQY
J gene: TRBJ2-7; V gene: TRBV7-9; CDR3 protein: ASSLVRGYEQY
J gene: TRBJ2-3; V gene: TRBV2; CDR3 protein: ASRRGNSRTDTQY